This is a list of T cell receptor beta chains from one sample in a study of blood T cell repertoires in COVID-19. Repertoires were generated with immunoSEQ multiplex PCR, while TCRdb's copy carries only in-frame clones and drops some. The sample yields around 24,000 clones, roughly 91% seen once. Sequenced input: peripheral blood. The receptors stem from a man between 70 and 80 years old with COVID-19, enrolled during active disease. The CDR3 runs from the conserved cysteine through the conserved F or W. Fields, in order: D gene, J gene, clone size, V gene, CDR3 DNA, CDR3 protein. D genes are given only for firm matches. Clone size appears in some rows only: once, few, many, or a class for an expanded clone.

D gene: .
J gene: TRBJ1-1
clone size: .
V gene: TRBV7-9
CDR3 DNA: TGTGCCAGCAGCTTAATTCAGGGGTCCACTGAAGCTTTCTTT
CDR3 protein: CASSLIQGSTEAFF

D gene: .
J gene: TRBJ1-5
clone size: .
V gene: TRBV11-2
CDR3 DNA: TGTGCCAGCAGCTTAGTGCGGGGTCAGCCCCAGCATTTT
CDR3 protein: CASSLVRGQPQHF

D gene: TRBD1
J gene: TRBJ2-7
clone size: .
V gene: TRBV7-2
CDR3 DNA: TGTGCCAGCAGAGGGACAGGGACGGGGGAGCAGTACTTC
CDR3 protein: CASRGTGTGEQYF

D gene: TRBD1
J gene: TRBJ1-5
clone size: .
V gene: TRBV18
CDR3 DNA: TGTGCCAGCTCACTCGGTGACAGGGTTGGTATCCCGCCCCAGCATTTT
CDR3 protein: CASSLGDRVGIPPQHF

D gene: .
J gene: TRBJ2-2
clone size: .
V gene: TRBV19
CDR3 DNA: TGTGCCAGTAGGACACGTACGAACACCGGGGAGCTGTTTTTT
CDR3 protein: CASRTRTNTGELFF

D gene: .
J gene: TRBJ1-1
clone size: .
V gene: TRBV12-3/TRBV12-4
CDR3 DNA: TGTGCCAGCAGTTTGGCCACAATGACTGAAGCTTTCTTT
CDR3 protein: CASSLATMTEAFF

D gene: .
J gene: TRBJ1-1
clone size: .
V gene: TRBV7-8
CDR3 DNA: TGTGCCAGCAGCCCGCGCAGGGCTTTGATTAGGACTGAAGCTTTCTTT
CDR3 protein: CASSPRRALIRTEAFF

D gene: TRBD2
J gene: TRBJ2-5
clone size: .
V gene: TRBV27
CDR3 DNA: TGTGCCAGTGGGCTAGCGGGACCGGGGGGCCAGTACTTC
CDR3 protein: CASGLAGPGGQYF

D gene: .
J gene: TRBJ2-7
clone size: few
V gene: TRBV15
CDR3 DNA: TGTGCCACCAGCAGACTCCAGGGGTTGGGAAACGAGCAGTACTTC
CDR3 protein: CATSRLQGLGNEQYF

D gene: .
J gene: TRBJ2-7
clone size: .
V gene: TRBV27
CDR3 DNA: TGTGCCTCCTCTTCGGGTCTCGAGCAGTACTTC
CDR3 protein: CASSSGLEQYF

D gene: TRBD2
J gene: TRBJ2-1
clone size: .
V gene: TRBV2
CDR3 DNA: TGTGCCAGCAGTGAACGAGGAGTTAGCGGGGGCCGCCTGGGTGAGCAGTTCTTC
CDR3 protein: CASSERGVSGGRLGEQFF

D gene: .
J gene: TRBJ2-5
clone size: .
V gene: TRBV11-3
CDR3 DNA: TGTGCCAGCAGCTTAGGGGCAGGGGTGCGAGAGACCCAGTACTTC
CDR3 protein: CASSLGAGVRETQYF

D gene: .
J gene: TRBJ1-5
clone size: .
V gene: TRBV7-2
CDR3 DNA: TGTGCCAGCAGTTCCGCAGGAAACCCCAATCAGCCCCAGCATTTT
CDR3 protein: CASSSAGNPNQPQHF

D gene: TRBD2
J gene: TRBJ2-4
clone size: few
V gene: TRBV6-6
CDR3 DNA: TGTGCCAGCAGTTACTCGATCTCTCTAGCGGAAAACATTCAGTACTTC
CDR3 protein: CASSYSISLAENIQYF

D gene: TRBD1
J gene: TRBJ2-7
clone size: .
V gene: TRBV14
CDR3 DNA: TGTGCCAGCAGCCCCGGGACAGGATACGAGCAGTACTTC
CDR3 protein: CASSPGTGYEQYF

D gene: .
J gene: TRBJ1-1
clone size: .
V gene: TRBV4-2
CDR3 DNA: TGTGCCAGCAGCCAGGTAGCCGGGACAAAGAACACTGAAGCTTTCTTT
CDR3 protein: CASSQVAGTKNTEAFF

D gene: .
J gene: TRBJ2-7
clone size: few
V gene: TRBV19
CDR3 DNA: TGTGCCAGTAGTCCCCGCGTCGCCGATCGGGGCGAGCAGTACTTC
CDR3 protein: CASSPRVADRGEQYF

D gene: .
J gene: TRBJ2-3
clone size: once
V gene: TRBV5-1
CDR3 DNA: TGCGCCAGCAGCTTGGAGGACTTTTTTCGCACAGATACGCAGTATTTT
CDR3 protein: CASSLEDFFRTDTQYF

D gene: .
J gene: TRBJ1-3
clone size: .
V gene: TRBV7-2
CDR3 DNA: TGTGCCAGCAGCACTAGGGCGGGGGGAGGAAACACCATATATTTT
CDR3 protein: CASSTRAGGGNTIYF

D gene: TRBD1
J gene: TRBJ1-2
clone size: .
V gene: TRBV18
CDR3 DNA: TGTGCCAGCTCTCCCCCGGGGACAGGGGGCGTCTATGGCTACACCTTC
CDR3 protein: CASSPPGTGGVYGYTF

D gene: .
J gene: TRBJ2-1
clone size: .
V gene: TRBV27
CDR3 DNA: TGTGCCAGCAGTGCGGCAAACTCCTACAATGAGCAGTTCTTC
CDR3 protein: CASSAANSYNEQFF

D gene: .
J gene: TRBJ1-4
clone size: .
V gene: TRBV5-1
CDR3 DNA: TGCGCCAGCAGCACAACCACACAGAATGAAAAACTGTTTTTT
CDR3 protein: CASSTTTQNEKLFF

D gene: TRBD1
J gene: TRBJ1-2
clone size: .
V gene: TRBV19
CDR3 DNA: TGTGCCAGTAGTGAATCGGTTAGCCGGGACAGGGGGCTCACTAACTATGGCTACACCTTC
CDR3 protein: CASSESVSRDRGLTNYGYTF

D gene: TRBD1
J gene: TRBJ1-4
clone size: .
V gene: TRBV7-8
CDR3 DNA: TGTGCCAGCAGCTCGGGACAGTTTAATGAAAAACTGTTTTTT
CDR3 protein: CASSSGQFNEKLFF

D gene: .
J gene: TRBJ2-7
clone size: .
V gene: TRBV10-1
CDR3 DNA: TGCGCCAGCAGTGATTCTAAATTGGGAGGGGGATCCTACGAGCAGTACTTC
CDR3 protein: CASSDSKLGGGSYEQYF

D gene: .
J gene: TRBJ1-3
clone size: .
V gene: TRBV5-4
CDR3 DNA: TGTGCCAGCAGCTTGACGGGACTCGAAAACACCATATATTTT
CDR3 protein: CASSLTGLENTIYF